This T cell receptor (beta chain) comes out of a study of cytomegalovirus exposure and HLA in healthy donors. In the PCR, 60 Vbeta and 13 Jbeta primers were used. Sequencing used immunoSEQ multiplex PCR; TCRdb keeps in-frame clones, though not all of them. There are nearly 110,000 clones in the sample; 60% to 80% occur only once, and about 0.84% lies in the top ten. V was cut by 1 base and J by 6 bases, with 8 bases left in between. The germline V gene has CDR1 SGDLS and CDR2 YYNGEE. The CDR3 spans 13 residues. Study-level points and caveats: A later analysis by the authors found several of the most significant clusters apparently linked to common viral pathogens. Per published accounts, TCR beta sequences correctly predicted the HLA-A and HLA-B alleles of most subjects.

In regard to this clone: What it binds is unknown.

The specimen was PBMCs. This receptor was obtained from a boy aged 5-17 years in good health and CMV-seronegative. The chain combines TRBV9 with TRBJ2-1; D ambiguous. In nucleotides, the CDR3 is TGTGCCAGCAGCGTAAGTGAGTTCAATGAGCAGTTCTTC. Amino acid sequence: CASSVSEFNEQFF.